This T cell receptor (beta chain) derives from a study of shared clonotypes between healthy human individuals. After removal of 4 bases from V and 3 bases from J, the junction contained 2 bases not matched to a gene. This CDR3 spans 13 amino acids. Germline CDR1 SSHAT, CDR2 FNYEAQ (reference sequence). Sequencing was performed with immunoSEQ multiplex PCR; in TCRdb, only in-frame clones are kept and a portion is missing. The sample lists a few million clones, about 93% occurring once. The naive CD8 subset, CD45RO-negative cells positively selected for CCR7, excluded terminally differentiated effector memory CD45RA+ cells.

The chain combines TRBV7-7 with TRBJ1-1; 7 nucleotides align to TRBD1. This sequence originates from a man aged 18 to 30 in good health. Some clones in this sample may be carry-over from other donors' samples. Sequencing was performed on naive CD8+ T cells from PBMCs. In nucleotides, the CDR3 is TGTGCCAGCAGCTCAGGGACAGACACTGAAGCTTTCTTT. It codes for CASSSGTDTEAFF.